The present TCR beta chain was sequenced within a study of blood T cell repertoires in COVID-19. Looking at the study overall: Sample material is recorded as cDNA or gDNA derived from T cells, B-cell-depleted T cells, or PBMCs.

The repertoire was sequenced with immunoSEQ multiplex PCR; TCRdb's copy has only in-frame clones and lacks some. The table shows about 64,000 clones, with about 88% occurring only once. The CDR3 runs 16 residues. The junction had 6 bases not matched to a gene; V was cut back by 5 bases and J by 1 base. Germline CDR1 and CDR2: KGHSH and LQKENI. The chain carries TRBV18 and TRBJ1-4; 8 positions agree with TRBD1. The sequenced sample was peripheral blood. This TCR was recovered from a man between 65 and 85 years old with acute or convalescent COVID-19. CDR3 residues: CASSAITGGTNEKLFF. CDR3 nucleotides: TGTGCCAGCTCAGCTATAACAGGGGGAACTAATGAAAAACTGTTTTTT.